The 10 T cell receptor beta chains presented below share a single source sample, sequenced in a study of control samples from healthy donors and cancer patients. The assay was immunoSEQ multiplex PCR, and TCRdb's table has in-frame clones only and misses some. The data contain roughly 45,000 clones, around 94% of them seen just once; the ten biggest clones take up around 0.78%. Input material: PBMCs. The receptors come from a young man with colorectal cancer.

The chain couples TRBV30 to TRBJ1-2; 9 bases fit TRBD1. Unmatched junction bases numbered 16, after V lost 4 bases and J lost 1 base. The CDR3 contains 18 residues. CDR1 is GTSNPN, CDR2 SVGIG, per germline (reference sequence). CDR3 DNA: TGTGCCTGGACCGGCCCCGGGACAGGGTATTTCCTTAACTATGGCTACACCTTC. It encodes CAWTGPGTGYFLNYGYTF.

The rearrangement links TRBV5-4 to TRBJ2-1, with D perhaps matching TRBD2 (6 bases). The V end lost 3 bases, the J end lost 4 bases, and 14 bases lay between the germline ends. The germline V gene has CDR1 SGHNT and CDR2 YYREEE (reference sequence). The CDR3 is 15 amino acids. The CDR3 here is CASSSGTPTYNEQFF. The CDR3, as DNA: TGTGCCAGCAGCTCCGGGACTCCCACTTACAATGAGCAGTTCTTC. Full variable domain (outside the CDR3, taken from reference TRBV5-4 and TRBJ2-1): ETGVTQSPTHLIKTRGQQVTLRCSSQSGHNTVSWYQQALGQGPQFIFQYYREEENGRGNFPPRFSGLQFPNYSSELNVNALELDDSALYLCASSSGTPTYNEQFFGPGTRLTVL.

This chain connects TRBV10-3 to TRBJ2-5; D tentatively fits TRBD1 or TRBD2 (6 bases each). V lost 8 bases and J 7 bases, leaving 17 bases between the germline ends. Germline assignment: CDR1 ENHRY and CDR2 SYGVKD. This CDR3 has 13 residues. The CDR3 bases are TGTGCCATCGGAGAAGAGGGGGGCACGACCCAGTACTTC. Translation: CAIGEEGGTTQYF.

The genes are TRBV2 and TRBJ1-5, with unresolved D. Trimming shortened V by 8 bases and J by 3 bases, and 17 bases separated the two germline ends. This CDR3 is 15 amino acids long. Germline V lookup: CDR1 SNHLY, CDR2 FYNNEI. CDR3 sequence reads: CASRLDGQFNQPQHF. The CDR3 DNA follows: TGTGCCAGCCGGTTGGACGGGCAGTTCAATCAGCCCCAGCATTTT. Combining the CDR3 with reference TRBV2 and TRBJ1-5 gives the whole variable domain EPEVTQTPSHQVTQMGQEVILRCVPISNHLYFYWYRQILGQKVEFLVSFYNNEISEKSEIFDDQFSVERPDGSNFTLKIRSTKLEDSAMYFCASRLDGQFNQPQHFGDGTRLSIL.

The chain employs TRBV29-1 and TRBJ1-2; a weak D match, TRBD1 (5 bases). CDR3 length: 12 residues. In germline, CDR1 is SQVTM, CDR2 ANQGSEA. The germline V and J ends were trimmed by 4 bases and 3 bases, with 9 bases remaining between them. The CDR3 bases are TGCAGCGTTGTCGACAGATACTATGGCTACACCTTC. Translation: CSVVDRYYGYTF.

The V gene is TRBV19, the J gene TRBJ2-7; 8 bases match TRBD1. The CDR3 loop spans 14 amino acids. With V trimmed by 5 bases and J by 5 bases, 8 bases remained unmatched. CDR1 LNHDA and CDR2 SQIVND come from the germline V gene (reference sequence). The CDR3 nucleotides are TGTGCCAGTAGTGCCCGACAGGGGCTGAACGAGCAGTACTTC. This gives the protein CASSARQGLNEQYF.

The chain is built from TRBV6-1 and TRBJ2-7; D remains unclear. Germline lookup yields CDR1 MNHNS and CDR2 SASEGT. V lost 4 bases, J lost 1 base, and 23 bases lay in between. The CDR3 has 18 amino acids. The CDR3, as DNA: TGTGCCAGCAGTGTTCGGTCCCCCTTGCGGCTAGGATCCTACGAGCAGTACTTC. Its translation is CASSVRSPLRLGSYEQYF.

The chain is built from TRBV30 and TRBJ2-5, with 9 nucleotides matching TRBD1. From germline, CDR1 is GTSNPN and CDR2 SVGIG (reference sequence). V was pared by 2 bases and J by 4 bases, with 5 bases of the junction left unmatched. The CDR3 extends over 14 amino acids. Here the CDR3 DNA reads TGTGCCTGGAGTTATACAGGGGGCAGAGAGACCCAGTACTTC. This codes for CAWSYTGGRETQYF.

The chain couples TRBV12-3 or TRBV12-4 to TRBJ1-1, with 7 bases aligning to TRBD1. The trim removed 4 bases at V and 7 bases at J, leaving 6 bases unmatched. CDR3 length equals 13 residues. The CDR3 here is CASSYGGGGEAFF. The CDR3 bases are TGTGCCAGCAGTTATGGAGGGGGCGGTGAAGCTTTCTTT.

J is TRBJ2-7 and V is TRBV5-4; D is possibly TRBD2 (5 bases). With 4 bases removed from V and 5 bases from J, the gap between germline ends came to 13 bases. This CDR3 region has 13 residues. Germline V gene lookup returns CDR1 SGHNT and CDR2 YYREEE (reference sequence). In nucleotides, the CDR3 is TGTGCCAGCAGCCGGGAACCGGCCCACGAGCAGTACTTC. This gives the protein CASSREPAHEQYF.